Given below is one T cell receptor (beta chain) in context. This sample was taken from a study of blood T cell repertoires in COVID-19. Germline CDR1 is SGHAT and CDR2 is FQNNGV. Trimming took off 0 bases at V and 6 bases at J, with 14 bases between the two ends. The CDR3 is 15 residues long. Repertoires were generated with immunoSEQ multiplex PCR, while TCRdb's copy carries only in-frame clones and drops some. The sample comprises approximately 240,000 clones, around 80% of which are singletons, and about 4% rests with the top ten. The clonotype was recovered from a woman aged 40 to 50 with active or convalescent COVID-19. Sequenced sample: peripheral blood. This chain joins TRBV11-2 and TRBJ1-1; D gene ambiguous. The CDR3 here is CASSLDSYGLAEAFF. The CDR3 nucleotides are TGTGCCAGCAGCTTAGATTCTTACGGGTTAGCTGAAGCTTTCTTT.